This T cell receptor beta chain was captured in a study of blood T cell repertoires in COVID-19. Study information: T cells, B-cell-depleted T cells, or PBMCs supplied cDNA or gDNA.

The participants were between roughly 18 and 89 years old and came from under 25 US areas. CDR1 is SGHKS, CDR2 YYEKEE, per germline (reference sequence). Trimming pared 3 bases from V and 2 bases from J, leaving 8 bases between. CDR3 length: 14 residues. Source study methods: How many nucleated cells were present was estimated from reference gene primer amplification. Sequencing was performed with immunoSEQ multiplex PCR; in TCRdb, only in-frame clones are kept and a portion is missing. The V and J calls and clone size come from that table; D and trimming were worked out from the DNA. Here the sample spans 150,000 or so clones, about 90% being singletons.

This TCR was recovered from a human donor with acute COVID-19. The donor label of this sample is uncertain. The sequenced sample consisted of PBMCs or T cells enriched from blood (not recorded which). V gene TRBV5-5 combines with J gene TRBJ1-4; D perhaps matches TRBD1 (5 bases). In nucleotides, the CDR3 is TGTGCCAGCAGCTCCGGGGGGACTAATGAAAAACTGTTTTTT. Translation gives CASSSGGTNEKLFF.